The 14 T cell receptor beta chains given below trace back to one sample, sequenced in a study of response to subunit inactivated influenza vaccine. TCRdb called the RT-PCR reads again in MiXCR, with one record for every CDR3 protein. The sample lists about 700,000 distinct CDR3 sequences; more than 11% were seen once. This material consisted of PBMCs from blood, taken 14 to 15 days before vaccination. The receptors shown here come from a man aged 50 or older who received an inactivated influenza vaccine.

The rearrangement joins TRBV28 to TRBJ2-1; no reliable D call. Per the germline V gene, CDR1 is MDHEN and CDR2 is SYDVKM. This CDR3 is built from 12 residues. Deletions cut 3 bases from V and 7 bases from J, with 7 bases between. The CDR3 reads CASSLRWNEQFF. The CDR3 DNA reads TGTGCCAGCAGTTTGAGGTGGAATGAGCAGTTCTTC. Based on the CDR3 plus reference TRBV28 and TRBJ2-1, the full variable domain is DVKVTQSSRYLVKRTGEKVFLECVQDMDHENMFWYRQDPGLGLRLIYFSYDVKMKEKGDIPEGYSVSREKKERFSLILESASTNQTSMYLCASSLRWNEQFFGPGTRLTVL.

The chain combines TRBV10-1 with TRBJ2-3; 11 bases agree with TRBD2. Germline lookup yields CDR1 WNHNN and CDR2 SYGVQD (reference sequence). Trimming removed 9 bases from V and 6 bases from J; junction bases left unmatched: 14. The CDR3 contains 16 residues. CDR3 nucleotides: TGCGCCAGTTCGCCCACTCTAAGGACTAGCGGGGATACGCAGTATTTT. It translates to CASSPTLRTSGDTQYF.

The chain links TRBV29-1 to TRBJ1-1; 7 nucleotides line up with TRBD1. Looked up from germline, CDR1 is SQVTM and CDR2 is ANQGSEA. This CDR3 contains 11 residues. V lost 6 bases to trimming and J lost 7 bases; unmatched junction nucleotides: 5. CDR3: CSVDRAREAFF. In nucleotides, the CDR3 is TGCAGCGTCGACAGGGCCCGTGAAGCTTTCTTT.

There are a few counts of this clonotype. The rearrangement joins TRBV19 to TRBJ2-5; maybe TRBD1 (6 bases). Germline-derived CDR1 and CDR2 are LNHDA and SQIVND (reference sequence). V gave up 3 bases and J gave up 5 bases, with 16 bases separating them. CDR3 length: 15 residues. In DNA form, the CDR3 reads TGTGCCAGTAGTATTCCAGGGGCAAGTTGGGAGACCCAGTACTTC. This sequence encodes CASSIPGASWETQYF.

This clonotype was seen a few times. The rearrangement joins TRBV29-1 to TRBJ1-2; no reliable D call. Trimming removed 0 bases from V and 0 bases from J, with 8 bases in between. From germline, CDR1 is SQVTM and CDR2 ANQGSEA. The CDR3 has 14 residues. DNA for the CDR3: TGCAGCGTTGAAGAGTTGGGAGCTAACTATGGCTACACCTTC. It codes for CSVEELGANYGYTF.

This clonotype was recorded a few times. The chain links TRBV5-1 to TRBJ2-5; D remains ambiguous. Germline V gene sequence: CDR1 SGHRS, CDR2 YFSETQ. The CDR3 sequence is 13 residues long. V lost 3 bases to trimming and J lost 4 bases, with 10 bases between them. CDR3 in amino acids: CASSSNILETQYF. For the CDR3, the DNA is TGCGCCAGCAGCTCCAATATCTTAGAGACCCAGTACTTC.

This rearrangement joins TRBV10-3 to TRBJ2-2; the D is unclear. The V gene's germline CDR1 is ENHRY and CDR2 SYGVKD. Trimming cost V 8 bases and J 0 bases, with 10 bases left between them. This CDR3 has 14 residues. CDR3 in DNA: TGTGCCATCGGCGAAGTACCGAACACCGGGGAGCTGTTTTTT. Translation: CAIGEVPNTGELFF.

This clonotype has just a few counts. The genes are TRBV4-1 and TRBJ2-5, with 8 bases matching TRBD2. Germline lookup yields CDR1 MGHRA and CDR2 YSYEKL. V gave up 4 bases and J gave up 7 bases; unmatched junction bases: 14. This CDR3 spans 16 amino acids. The DNA of the CDR3 is TGCGCCAGCAGCCTAAGATCGGGACTAGAAGGTGGGACCCAGTACTTC. Translation: CASSLRSGLEGGTQYF.

This clonotype was detected ten times or more. The rearrangement uses TRBV11-1 and TRBJ2-1; 8 bases map to TRBD2. V was clipped by 1 base and J by 0 bases; unmatched bases: 5. Germline CDR1 SGHAT, CDR2 FQDESV (reference sequence). The CDR3 spans 17 residues. This CDR3 reads CASSLGGLGSSYNEQFF. The CDR3, as DNA: TGTGCCAGCAGCTTAGGGGGACTAGGCAGCTCCTACAATGAGCAGTTCTTC.

This clonotype was seen a few times. The rearrangement joins TRBV5-1 to TRBJ1-2; D gene ambiguous. The CDR3 contains 15 residues. V was cut by 0 bases and J by 8 bases, with 17 bases left in between. Germline V lookup: CDR1 SGHRS, CDR2 YFSETQ. As DNA, the CDR3 is TGCGCCAGCAGCTTGGCCGGACCGATCTATTCGGGCTACACCTTC. Its translation is CASSLAGPIYSGYTF.

This clonotype was recorded many times. The V call is TRBV20-1, the J call TRBJ1-5; D is uncertain. Germline CDR1 is DFQATT and CDR2 is SNEGSKA (reference sequence). The V gene lost 0 bases and the J gene lost 12 bases, with 9 bases spanning the gap. The CDR3 runs 11 residues. CDR3 in DNA: TGCAGTGCTAGAGATCCGTCCCGCCAGCATTTT. Its protein is CSARDPSRQHF.

This clonotype has a count of ten or more. The V gene is TRBV12-3 or TRBV12-4, the J gene TRBJ1-1; D gene ambiguous. V was cut by 2 bases and J by 2 bases, with 6 bases left in between. The CDR3 sequence is 13 residues long. Written as DNA, the CDR3 is TGTGCCAGCAGTTTATGGGGAAACACTGAAGCTTTCTTT. Protein product: CASSLWGNTEAFF.

This clonotype was seen a few times. The V gene is TRBV27, the J gene TRBJ2-7; D gene ambiguous. This CDR3 comprises 15 residues. V was clipped by 3 bases and J by 0 bases, with 12 bases between them. Germline V gives CDR1 MNHEY, CDR2 SMNVEV (reference sequence). In DNA form, the CDR3 reads TGTGCCAGCAGTTTTTCGGAGTCGAGCTCCTACGAGCAGTACTTC. Translating it yields CASSFSESSSYEQYF.

This clonotype showed up just a few times. This chain links TRBV3-1 with TRBJ2-5, with D possibly matching TRBD2 (6 bases). Germline V gene data show CDR1 as LGHDT and CDR2 as YNNKEL (reference sequence). There are 15 residues in the CDR3. The V gene lost 0 bases and the J gene lost 7 bases, with 15 bases spanning the gap. The CDR3 region is CASSQDPGVHGTQYF. The DNA of the CDR3 is TGTGCCAGCAGCCAAGATCCGGGGGTCCACGGGACCCAGTACTTC.